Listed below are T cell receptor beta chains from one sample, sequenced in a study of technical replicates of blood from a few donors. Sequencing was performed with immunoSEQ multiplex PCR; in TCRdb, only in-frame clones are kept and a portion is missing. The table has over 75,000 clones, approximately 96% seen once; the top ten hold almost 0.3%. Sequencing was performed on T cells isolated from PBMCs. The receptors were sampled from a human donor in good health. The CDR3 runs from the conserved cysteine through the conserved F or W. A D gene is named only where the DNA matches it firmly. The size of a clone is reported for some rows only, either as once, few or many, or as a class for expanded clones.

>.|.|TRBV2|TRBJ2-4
TGTGCCAGCAGTGACGGCCGGGAAAAAAACATTCAGTACTTC
CASSDGREKNIQYF
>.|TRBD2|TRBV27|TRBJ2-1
TGTGCCAGCAGTTTACAAGCGGGAGGGGTGGATGAGCAGTTCTTC
CASSLQAGGVDEQFF
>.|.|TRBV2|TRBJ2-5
TGTGCCAGCAAGCTCACGGTAGAGACCCAGTACTTC
CASKLTVETQYF
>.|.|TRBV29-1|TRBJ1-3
TGCAGCGTTGCTTTAGTTTCGGGGGGGCCTTACTCTGGAAACACCATATATTTT
CSVALVSGGPYSGNTIYF
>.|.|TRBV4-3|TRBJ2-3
TGCGCCAGCAGCGAATTACTAGGCACTAGCACAGATACGCAGTATTTT
CASSELLGTSTDTQYF
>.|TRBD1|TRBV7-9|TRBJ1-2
TGTGCCAGCAGCCTAGACTCAGGGGGCGCTTATGGCTACACCTTC
CASSLDSGGAYGYTF
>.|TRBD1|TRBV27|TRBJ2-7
TGTGCCAGCAGTGTTACCAGGGGGTCCTACGAGCAGTACTTC
CASSVTRGSYEQYF
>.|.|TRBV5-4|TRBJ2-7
TGTGCCAGCAGCTCCCGGGACTGGGGTTCGGCCTACGAGCAGTACTTC
CASSSRDWGSAYEQYF
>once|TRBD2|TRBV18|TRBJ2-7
TGTGCCAGCTCACACTTTTTCGCGGGGGTAAAGTACGAGCAGTACTTC
CASSHFFAGVKYEQYF
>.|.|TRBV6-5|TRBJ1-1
TGTGCCAGCTTGGTAAGGGGCGAAGCTTTCTTT
CASLVRGEAFF
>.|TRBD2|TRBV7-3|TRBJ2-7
TGTGCCAGCAGCTTAACGGGGGGGAGCGAGCAGTACTTC
CASSLTGGSEQYF
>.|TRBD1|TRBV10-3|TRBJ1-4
TGTGCCTCAGGGGGTGGTGCAACTAATGAAAAACTGTTTTTT
CASGGGATNEKLFF
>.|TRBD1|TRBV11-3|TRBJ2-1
TGTGCCAGCAGCACCCGACAGGGGGCGGCCTACAATGAGCAGTTCTTC
CASSTRQGAAYNEQFF
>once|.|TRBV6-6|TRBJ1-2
TGTGCCAGCAGTTACTCGACTGGACAGCCGGGTGGCTACACCTTC
CASSYSTGQPGGYTF
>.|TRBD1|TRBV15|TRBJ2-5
TGTGCCACCAGCAGGGCCGGACAGGGGGAGACCCAGTACTTC
CATSRAGQGETQYF
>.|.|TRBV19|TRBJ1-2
TGTGCCAGTGGGGTACAGGGAGGGTGGGGCTACACCTTC
CASGVQGGWGYTF
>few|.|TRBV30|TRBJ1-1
TGTGCCTGGAGCAAGGGGACTGAAGCTTTCTTT
CAWSKGTEAFF
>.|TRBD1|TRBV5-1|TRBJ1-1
TGCGCCAGCAGCCTACGTACAGGGGCGAACACTGAAGCTTTCTTT
CASSLRTGANTEAFF
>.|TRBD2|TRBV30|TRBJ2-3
TGTGCCTGGAGTCCAGCGGGAGGTAGTACGCAGTATTTT
CAWSPAGGSTQYF
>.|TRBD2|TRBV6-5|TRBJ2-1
TGTGCCAGCAGTTCGACTAGCGGGTACGAGCAGTTCTTC
CASSSTSGYEQFF
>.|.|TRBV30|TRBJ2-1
TGTGCCTGGAGTGTACAGGCCCTGCAGTTCTTC
CAWSVQALQFF
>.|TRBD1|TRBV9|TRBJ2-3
TGTGCCAGCAGCGGCAACCGGGACAGGGTAACAGATACGCAGTATTTT
CASSGNRDRVTDTQYF
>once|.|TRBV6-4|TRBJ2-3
TGTGCCAGCAGTGATATACTAGCAGCTAGCACAGATACGCAGTATTTT
CASSDILAASTDTQYF
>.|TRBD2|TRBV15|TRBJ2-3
TGTGCCACCAGCAGGGGACTAGCTCCTTCGGAAGGGGAGTATTTT
CATSRGLAPSEGEYF
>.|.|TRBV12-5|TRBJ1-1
TGTGCTAGTGTTGTGGATGGGCCTGACGCTTTCTTT
CASVVDGPDAFF
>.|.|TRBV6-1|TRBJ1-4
TGTGCCAGCAGTGAATCGGAGTATTTTGTAAATGAAAAACTGTTTTTT
CASSESEYFVNEKLFF
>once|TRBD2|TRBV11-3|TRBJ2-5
TGTGCCAGCAGCTTAGCCTCTGCGGGAGGGACCCAGTACTTC
CASSLASAGGTQYF
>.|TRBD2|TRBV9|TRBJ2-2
TGTGCCAGCAGCGTAGTAGAGCGGGAGGGCCCGGGCACCGGGGAGCTGTTTTTT
CASSVVEREGPGTGELFF
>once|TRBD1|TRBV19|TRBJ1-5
TGTGCCGGGGGGACAGGGAGTCAGCCCCAGCATTTT
CAGGTGSQPQHF
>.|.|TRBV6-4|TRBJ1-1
TGTGCCAGCAGCCCTGGGGGCAGAGGGTTTTCTGAAGCTTTCTTT
CASSPGGRGFSEAFF
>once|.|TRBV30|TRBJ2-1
TGTGCCTGGAGTGCCCTTCCAGGGTCTGAGCAGTTCTTC
CAWSALPGSEQFF
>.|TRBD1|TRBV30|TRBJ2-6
TGTGCCTGGGCGGGACAGGGGGCGACTGGGGCCAACGTCCTGACTTTC
CAWAGQGATGANVLTF
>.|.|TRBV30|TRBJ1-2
TGTGCCTGGAGTGTAGGACAGTACTATGGCTACACCTTC
CAWSVGQYYGYTF
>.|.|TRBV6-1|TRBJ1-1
TGTGCCAGCAGTGCCCTCTGGGGAGAAGGCACTGAAGCTTTCTTT
CASSALWGEGTEAFF
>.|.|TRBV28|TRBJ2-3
TGTGCCAGCAGCTCCCAGGACAGCTCTAGCACAGATACGCAGTATTTT
CASSSQDSSSTDTQYF
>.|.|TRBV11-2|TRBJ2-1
TGTGCCAGCAGCTTAGAAAGATCCGGTTCCAATGAGCAGTTCTTC
CASSLERSGSNEQFF
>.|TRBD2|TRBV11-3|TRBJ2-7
TGTGCCAGCAGCCGGACTTGGACTAGCGACTCCTACGAGCAGTACTTC
CASSRTWTSDSYEQYF
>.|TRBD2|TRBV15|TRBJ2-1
TGTGCCACCAGCCTTAGAGTACTAGCGGGTATCTACAATGAGCAGTTCTTC
CATSLRVLAGIYNEQFF
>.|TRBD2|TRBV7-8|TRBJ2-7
TGTGCCAGCAGCTTAGGAAAGGGACTAGTATCCTACGAGCAGTACTTC
CASSLGKGLVSYEQYF
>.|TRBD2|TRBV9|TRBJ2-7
TGTGCCAGCAGCGTAGATTATACTAGCGGCACCTACGAGCAGTACTTC
CASSVDYTSGTYEQYF
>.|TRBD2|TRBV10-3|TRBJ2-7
TGTGCCATTCAGGGAGGGGTAGGATACGAGCAGTACTTC
CAIQGGVGYEQYF